This TCR beta chain was captured by sequencing in a study of metastatic and nonmetastatic thyroid tumors. Across the study: Peripheral blood and tumor or nodule samples from malignant and benign thyroid patients were compared.

Study-wide results and caveats: When malignant thyroid tumors were compared with benign nodules, TCR beta diversity was reportedly significantly higher in the malignant tumors. This held in both blood and tumor samples.

Original methodology: In papillary thyroid cancer, a distant-metastasis classifier was built using CDR3 differences across clinicopathological groups. MiXCR was used by TCRdb to re-call the PCR reads. Here the V and J calls rest on TCRdb's processing, not on the authors' analysis. The data show about 14,000 clones, around 20% seen once. Every patient underwent thyroid surgery untreated. In its sample, this clone was seen many times. Antigen unknown. This receptor was identified in a female donor with papillary thyroid cancer or a benign thyroid nodule (not recorded which). Some clones in this sample may be carry-over from other donors' samples. The material sequenced was blood.

CDR3 nucleotide sequence: TGCGCCAGCAGCTTGGACGTCGGGGGGGGTTGGTTCTTC. It codes for CASSLDVGGGWFF. The chain joins TRBV5-1 to TRBJ2-1, with 8 bases fitting TRBD2. The V gene end was trimmed by 0 bases and the J gene end by 15 bases; junction bases not matched to a gene: 8. Germline CDR1 SGHRS, CDR2 YFSETQ. The CDR3 spans 13 residues.